The sequence of this TCR beta chain was determined in a study of shared clonotypes between healthy human individuals. Study results and limitations: Generally, naive subsets came out with larger estimated richness than memory subsets.

As regards this clone: Its cognate antigen is unknown.

Genomic DNA of each subset was evenly split across several immunoSEQ plates. Sequenced by immunoSEQ multiplex PCR; TCRdb stores in-frame clones only, minus some. In the table there are 2 million to 2.5 million clones, approximately 93% of which are singletons. V was clipped by 5 bases and J by 0 bases, with 20 bases between them. CDR1 and CDR2 from the germline V gene are SGHRS and YFSETQ. The CDR3 covers 17 residues. The source is a man aged 18 to 30 in good health. Some clones in this sample may be carry-over from other donors' samples. The sequenced sample consisted of naive CD4+ T cells from PBMCs. Subset described: CD45RA+ positively selected. The J gene is TRBJ1-2, the V gene TRBV5-1; TRBD1 is a possible D gene (6 bases). In DNA form, the CDR3 reads TGCGCCAGCAGGGACCGGGACAAAGCATTTCCTAACTATGGCTACACCTTC. Its protein is CASRDRDKAFPNYGYTF.